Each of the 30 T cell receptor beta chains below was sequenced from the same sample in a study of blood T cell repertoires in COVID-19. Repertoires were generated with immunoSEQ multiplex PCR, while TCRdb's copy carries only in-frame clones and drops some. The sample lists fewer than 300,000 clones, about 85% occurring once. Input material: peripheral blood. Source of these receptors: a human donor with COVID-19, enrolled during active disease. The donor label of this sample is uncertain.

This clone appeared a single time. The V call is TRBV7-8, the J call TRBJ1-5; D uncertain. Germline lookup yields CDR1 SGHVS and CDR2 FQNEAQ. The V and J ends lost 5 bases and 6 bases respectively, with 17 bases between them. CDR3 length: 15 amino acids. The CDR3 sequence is CASSPSEGARQPQHF. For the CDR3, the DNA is TGTGCCAGCAGCCCCAGCGAGGGCGCGCGTCAGCCCCAGCATTTT.

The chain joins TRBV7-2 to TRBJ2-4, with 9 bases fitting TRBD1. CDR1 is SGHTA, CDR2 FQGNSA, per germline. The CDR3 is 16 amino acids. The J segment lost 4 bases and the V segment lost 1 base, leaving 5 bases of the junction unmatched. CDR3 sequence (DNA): TGTGCCAGCAGCTTAGGGCAAGGACAGGGGAAAAACATTCAGTACTTC. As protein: CASSLGQGQGKNIQYF.

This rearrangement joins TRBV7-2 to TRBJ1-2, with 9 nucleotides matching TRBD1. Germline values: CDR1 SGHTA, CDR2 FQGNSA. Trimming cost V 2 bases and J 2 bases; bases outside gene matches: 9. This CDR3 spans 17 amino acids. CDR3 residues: CASSLINPTGGNYGYTF. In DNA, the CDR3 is TGTGCCAGCAGCTTAATAAACCCGACAGGGGGAAACTATGGCTACACCTTC.

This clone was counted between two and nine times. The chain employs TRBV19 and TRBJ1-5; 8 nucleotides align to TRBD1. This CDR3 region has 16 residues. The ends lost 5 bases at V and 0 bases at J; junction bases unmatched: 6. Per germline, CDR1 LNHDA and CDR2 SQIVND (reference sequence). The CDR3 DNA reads TGTGCCAGTAGTCCGCAGGGGGCTTATAGCAATCAGCCCCAGCATTTT. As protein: CASSPQGAYSNQPQHF.

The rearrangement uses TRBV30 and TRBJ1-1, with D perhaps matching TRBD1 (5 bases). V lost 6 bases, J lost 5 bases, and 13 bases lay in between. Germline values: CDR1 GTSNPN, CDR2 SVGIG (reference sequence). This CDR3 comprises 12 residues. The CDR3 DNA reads TGTGCCTGCCTCTTACGGGGGACTGAAGCTTTCTTT. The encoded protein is CACLLRGTEAFF.

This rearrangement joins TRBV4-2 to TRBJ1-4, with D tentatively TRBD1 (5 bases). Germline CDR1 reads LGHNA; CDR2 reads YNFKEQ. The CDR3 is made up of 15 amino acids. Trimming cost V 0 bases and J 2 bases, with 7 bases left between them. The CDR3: CASSQDPGTNEKLFF. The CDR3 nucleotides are TGTGCCAGCAGCCAAGATCCAGGGACTAATGAAAAACTGTTTTTT.

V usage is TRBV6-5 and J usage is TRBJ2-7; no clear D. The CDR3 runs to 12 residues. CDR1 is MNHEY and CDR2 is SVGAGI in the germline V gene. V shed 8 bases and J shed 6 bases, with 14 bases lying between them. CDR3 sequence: CASQEGFGEQYF. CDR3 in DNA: TGTGCCAGCCAGGAAGGTTTTGGCGAGCAGTACTTC.

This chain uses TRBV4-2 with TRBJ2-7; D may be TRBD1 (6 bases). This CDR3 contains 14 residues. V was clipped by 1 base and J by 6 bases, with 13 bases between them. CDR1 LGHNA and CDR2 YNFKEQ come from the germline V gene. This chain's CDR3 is CASSQGQAIGEQYF. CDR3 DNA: TGTGCCAGCAGCCAAGGACAGGCTATAGGCGAGCAGTACTTC.

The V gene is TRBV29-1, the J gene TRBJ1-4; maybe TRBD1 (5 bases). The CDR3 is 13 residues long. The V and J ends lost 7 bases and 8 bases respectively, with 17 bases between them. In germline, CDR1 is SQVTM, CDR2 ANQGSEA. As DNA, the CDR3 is TGCAGCGCGTCCGAGACAGCGGGCGAAAAACTGTTTTTT. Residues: CSASETAGEKLFF.

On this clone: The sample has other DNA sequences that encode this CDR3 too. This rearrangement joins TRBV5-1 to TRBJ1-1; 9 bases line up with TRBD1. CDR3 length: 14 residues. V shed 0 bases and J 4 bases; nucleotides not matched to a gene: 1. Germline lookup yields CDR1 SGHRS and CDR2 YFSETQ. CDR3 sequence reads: CASSLGQGVTEAFF. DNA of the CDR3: TGCGCCAGCAGCTTGGGACAGGGGGTCACTGAAGCTTTCTTT.

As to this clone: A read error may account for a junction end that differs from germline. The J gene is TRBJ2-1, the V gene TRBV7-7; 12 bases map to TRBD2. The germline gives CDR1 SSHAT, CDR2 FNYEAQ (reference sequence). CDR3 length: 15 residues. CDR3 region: CASSLGLAGGYEQFF. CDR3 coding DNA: TGTGCTAGCAGCTTAGGGCTAGCGGGAGGGTATGAGCAGTTCTTC.

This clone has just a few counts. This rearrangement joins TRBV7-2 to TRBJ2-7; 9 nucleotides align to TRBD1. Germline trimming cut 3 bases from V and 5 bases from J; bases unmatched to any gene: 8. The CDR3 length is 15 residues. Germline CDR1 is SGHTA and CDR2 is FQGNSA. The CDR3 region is CASSLDRGSLDEQYF. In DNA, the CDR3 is TGTGCCAGCAGCTTGGACAGGGGAAGTTTGGACGAGCAGTACTTC. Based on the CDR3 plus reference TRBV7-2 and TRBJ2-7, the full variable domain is GAGVSQSPSNKVTEKGKDVELRCDPISGHTALYWYRQSLGQGLEFLIYFQGNSAPDKSGLPSDRFSAERTGGSVSTLTIQRTQQEDSAVYLCASSLDRGSLDEQYFGPGTRLTVT.

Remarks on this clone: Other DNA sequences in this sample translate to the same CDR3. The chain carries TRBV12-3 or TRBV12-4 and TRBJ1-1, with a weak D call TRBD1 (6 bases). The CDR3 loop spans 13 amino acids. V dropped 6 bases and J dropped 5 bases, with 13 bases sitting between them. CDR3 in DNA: TGTGCCAGCAGCTTACAGGGAGGTACTGAAGCTTTCTTT. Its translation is CASSLQGGTEAFF.

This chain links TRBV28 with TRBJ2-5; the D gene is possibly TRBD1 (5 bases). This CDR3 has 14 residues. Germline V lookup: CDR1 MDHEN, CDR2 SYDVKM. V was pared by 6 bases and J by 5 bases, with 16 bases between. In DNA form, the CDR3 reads TGTGCCAGCAGCTACTCAGGGTACAGGGAGACCCAGTACTTC. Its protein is CASSYSGYRETQYF. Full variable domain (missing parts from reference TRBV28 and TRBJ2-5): DVKVTQSSRYLVKRTGEKVFLECVQDMDHENMFWYRQDPGLGLRLIYFSYDVKMKEKGDIPEGYSVSREKKERFSLILESASTNQTSMYLCASSYSGYRETQYFGPGTRLLVL.

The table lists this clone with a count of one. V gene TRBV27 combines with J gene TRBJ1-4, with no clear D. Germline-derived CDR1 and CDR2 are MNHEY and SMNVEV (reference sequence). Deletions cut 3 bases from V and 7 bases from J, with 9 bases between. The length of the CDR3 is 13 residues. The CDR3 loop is CASSLAVGEKLFF. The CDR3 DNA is TGTGCCAGCAGTTTGGCGGTTGGTGAAAAACTGTTTTTT.

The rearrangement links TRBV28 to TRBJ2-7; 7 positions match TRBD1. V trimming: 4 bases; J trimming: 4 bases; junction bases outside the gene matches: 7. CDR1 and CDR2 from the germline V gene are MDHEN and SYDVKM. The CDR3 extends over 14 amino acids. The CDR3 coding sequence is TGTGCCAGCAGTTCACCGACAGGGTCGTACGAGCAGTACTTC. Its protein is CASSSPTGSYEQYF.

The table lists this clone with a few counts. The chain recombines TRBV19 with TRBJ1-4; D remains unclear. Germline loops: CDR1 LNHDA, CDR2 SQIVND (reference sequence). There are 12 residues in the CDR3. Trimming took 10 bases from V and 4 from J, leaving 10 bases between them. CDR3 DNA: TGTGCCACCACAGATTTTAATGAAAAACTGTTTTTT. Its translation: CATTDFNEKLFF.

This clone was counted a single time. CDR3 coding DNA: TGTGCCAGCAGCAGACAGGGGTTGAACACTGAAGCTTTCTTT. Translation gives CASSRQGLNTEAFF. The chain employs TRBV2 and TRBJ1-1, with TRBD1 matching over 8 bases. The germline V gene has CDR1 SNHLY and CDR2 FYNNEI. J gave up 0 bases and V 6 bases, and 3 bases lay outside the gene matches. This CDR3 has 14 residues.

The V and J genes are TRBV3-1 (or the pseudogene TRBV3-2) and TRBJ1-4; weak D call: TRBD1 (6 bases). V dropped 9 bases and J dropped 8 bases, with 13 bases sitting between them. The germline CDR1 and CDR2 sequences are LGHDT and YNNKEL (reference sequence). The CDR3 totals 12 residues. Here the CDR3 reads CARQGLGEKLFF. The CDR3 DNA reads TGTGCCAGACAGGGTTTGGGGGAAAAACTGTTTTTT.

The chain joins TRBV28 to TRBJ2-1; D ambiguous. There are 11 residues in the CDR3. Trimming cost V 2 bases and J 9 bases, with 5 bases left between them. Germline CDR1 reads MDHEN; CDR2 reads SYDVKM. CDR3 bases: TGTGCCAGCAGTTTAATGGCTGAGCAGTTCTTC. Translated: CASSLMAEQFF.

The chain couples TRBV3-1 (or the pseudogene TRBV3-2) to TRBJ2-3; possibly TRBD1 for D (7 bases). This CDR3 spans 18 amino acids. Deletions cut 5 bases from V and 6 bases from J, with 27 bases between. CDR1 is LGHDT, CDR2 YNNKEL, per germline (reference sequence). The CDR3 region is CASSSQGVSGLATDTQYF. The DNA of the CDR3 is TGTGCCAGCAGCTCCCAGGGGGTTTCCGGCCTAGCGACGGATACGCAGTATTTT.

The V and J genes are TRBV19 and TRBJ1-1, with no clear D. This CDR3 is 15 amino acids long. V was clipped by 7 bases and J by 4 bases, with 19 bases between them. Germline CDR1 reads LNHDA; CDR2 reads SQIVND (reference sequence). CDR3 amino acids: CASTLGGRAGTEAFF. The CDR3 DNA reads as TGTGCCAGTACCTTAGGAGGGAGGGCGGGCACTGAAGCTTTCTTT.

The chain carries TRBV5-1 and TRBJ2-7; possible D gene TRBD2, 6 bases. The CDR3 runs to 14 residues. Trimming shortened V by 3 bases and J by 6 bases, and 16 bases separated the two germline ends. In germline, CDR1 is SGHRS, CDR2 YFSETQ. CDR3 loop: CASSSTGTGGEQYF. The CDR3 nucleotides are TGCGCCAGCAGCTCAACCGGGACTGGAGGCGAGCAGTACTTC.

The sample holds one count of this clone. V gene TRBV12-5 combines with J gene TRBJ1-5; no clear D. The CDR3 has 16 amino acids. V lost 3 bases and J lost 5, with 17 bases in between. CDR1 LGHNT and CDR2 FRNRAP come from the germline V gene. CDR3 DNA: TGTGCTAGTGGTTTAACGGGCGGGAAGAAGGATCAGCCCCAGCATTTT. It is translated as CASGLTGGKKDQPQHF.

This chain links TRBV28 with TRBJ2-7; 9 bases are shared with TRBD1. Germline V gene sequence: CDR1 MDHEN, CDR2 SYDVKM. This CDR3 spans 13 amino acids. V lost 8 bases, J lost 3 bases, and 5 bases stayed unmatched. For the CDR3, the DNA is TGTGCCAGCTGGGGACAGGGTTTCTACGAGCAGTACTTC. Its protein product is CASWGQGFYEQYF.

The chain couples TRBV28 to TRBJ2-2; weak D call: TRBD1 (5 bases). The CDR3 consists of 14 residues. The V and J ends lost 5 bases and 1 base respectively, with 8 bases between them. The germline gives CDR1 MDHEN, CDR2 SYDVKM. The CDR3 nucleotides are TGTGCCAGCAGTCAAGACAGGAACACCGGGGAGCTGTTTTTT. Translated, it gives CASSQDRNTGELFF. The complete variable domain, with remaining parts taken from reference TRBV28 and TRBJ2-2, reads DVKVTQSSRYLVKRTGEKVFLECVQDMDHENMFWYRQDPGLGLRLIYFSYDVKMKEKGDIPEGYSVSREKKERFSLILESASTNQTSMYLCASSQDRNTGELFFGEGSRLTVL.

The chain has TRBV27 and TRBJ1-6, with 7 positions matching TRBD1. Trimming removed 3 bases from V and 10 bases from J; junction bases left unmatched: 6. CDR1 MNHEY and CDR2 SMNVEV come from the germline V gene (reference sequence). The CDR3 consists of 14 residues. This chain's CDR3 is CASSLTGRWSPLHF. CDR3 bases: TGTGCCAGCAGTTTGACAGGGAGGTGGTCACCCCTCCACTTT.

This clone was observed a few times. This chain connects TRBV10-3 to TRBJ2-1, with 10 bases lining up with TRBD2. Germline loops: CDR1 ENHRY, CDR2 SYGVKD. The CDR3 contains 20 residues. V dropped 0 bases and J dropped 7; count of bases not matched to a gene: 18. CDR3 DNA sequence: TGTGCCATCAGTGAGTCGATGAGCGGGAGGGCCATGAGGGCAGGAAATGAGCAGTTCTTC. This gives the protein CAISESMSGRAMRAGNEQFF.

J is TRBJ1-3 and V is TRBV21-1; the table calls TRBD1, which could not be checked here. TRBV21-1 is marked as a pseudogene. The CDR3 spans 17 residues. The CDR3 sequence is CASSPYDRDFSGNTIYF. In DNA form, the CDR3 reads TGTGCCAGCAGCCCCTACGACAGGGATTTCTCTGGAAACACCATATATTTT.

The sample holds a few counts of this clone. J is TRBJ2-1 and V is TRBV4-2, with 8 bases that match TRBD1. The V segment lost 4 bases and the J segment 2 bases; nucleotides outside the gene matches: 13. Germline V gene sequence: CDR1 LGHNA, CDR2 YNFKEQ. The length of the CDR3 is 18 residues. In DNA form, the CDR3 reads TGTGCCAGCAGCCTTAATCCCCAGGGGGCGCAGACCTACAATGAGCAGTTCTTC. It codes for CASSLNPQGAQTYNEQFF.